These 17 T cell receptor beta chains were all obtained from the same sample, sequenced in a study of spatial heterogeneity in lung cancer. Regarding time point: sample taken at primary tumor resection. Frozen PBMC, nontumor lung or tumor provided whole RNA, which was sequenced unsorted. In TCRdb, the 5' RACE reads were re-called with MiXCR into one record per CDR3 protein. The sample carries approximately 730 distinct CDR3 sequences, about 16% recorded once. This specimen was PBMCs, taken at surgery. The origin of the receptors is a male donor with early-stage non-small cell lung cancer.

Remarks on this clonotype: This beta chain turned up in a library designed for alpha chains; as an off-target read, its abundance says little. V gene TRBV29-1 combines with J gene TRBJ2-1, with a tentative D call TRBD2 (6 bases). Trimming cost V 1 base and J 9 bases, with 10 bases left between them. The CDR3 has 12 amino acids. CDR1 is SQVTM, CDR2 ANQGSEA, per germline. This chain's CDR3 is CSVEGYGGEQFF. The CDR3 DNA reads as TGCAGCGTTGAAGGTTACGGGGGTGAGCAGTTCTTC.

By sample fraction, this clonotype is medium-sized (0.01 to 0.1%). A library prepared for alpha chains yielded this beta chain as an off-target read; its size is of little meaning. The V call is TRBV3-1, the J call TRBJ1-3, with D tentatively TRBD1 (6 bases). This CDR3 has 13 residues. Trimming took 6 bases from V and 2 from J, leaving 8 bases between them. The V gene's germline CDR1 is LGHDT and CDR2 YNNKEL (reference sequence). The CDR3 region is CASRRGPGNTIYF. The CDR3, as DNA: TGTGCCAGCAGACGGGGGCCTGGAAACACCATATATTTT.

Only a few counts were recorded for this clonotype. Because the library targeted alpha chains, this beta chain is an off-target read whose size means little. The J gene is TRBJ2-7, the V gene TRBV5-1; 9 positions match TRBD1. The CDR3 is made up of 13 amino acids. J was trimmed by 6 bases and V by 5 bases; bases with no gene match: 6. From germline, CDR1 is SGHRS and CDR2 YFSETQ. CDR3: CASRMTGGTEQYF. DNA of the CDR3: TGCGCCAGCAGAATGACAGGGGGAACCGAGCAGTACTTC.

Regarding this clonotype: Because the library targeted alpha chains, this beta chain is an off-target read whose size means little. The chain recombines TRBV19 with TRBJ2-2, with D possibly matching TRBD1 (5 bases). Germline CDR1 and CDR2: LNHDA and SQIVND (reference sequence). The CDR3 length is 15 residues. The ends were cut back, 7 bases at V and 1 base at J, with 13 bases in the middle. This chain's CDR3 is CASTLLGLNTGELFF. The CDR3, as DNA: TGTGCCAGTACCCTTCTGGGGCTGAACACCGGGGAGCTGTTTTTT.

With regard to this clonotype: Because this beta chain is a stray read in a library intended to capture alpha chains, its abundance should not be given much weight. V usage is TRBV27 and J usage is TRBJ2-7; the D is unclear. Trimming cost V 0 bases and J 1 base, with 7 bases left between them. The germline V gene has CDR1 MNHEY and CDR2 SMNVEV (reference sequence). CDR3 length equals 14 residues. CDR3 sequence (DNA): TGTGCCAGCAGTTTATCACATCCTTCCTACGAGCAGTACTTC. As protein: CASSLSHPSYEQYF.

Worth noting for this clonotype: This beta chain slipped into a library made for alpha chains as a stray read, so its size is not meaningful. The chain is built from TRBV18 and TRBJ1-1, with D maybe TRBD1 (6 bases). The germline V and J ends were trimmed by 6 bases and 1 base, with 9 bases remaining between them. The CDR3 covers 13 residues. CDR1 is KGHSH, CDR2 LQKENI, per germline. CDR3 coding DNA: TGTGCCAGCTCCCCGACAGGGAACACTGAAGCTTTCTTT. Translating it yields CASSPTGNTEAFF.

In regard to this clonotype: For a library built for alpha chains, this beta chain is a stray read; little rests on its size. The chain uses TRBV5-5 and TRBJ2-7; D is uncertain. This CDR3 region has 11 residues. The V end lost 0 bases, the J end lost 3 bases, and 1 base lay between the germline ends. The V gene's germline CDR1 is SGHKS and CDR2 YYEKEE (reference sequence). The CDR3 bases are TGTGCCAGCAGCTTGGGCTACGAGCAGTACTTC. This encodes CASSLGYEQYF.

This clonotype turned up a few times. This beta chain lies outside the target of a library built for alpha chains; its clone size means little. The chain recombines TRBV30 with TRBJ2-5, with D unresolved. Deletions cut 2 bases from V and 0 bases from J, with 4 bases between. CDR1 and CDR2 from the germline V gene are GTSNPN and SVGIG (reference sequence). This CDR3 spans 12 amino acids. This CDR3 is CAWSQYQETQYF. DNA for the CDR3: TGTGCCTGGAGTCAGTACCAAGAGACCCAGTACTTC.

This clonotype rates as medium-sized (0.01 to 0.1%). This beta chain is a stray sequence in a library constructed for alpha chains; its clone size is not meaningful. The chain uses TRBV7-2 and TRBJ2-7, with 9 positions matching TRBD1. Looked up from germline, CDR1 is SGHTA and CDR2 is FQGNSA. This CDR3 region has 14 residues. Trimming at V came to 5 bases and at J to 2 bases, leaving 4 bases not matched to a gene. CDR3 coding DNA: TGTGCCAGCAGCATCCGACAGGGGGCCTACGAGCAGTACTTC. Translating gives CASSIRQGAYEQYF. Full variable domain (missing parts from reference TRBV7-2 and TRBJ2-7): GAGVSQSPSNKVTEKGKDVELRCDPISGHTALYWYRQSLGQGLEFLIYFQGNSAPDKSGLPSDRFSAERTGGSVSTLTIQRTQQEDSAVYLCASSIRQGAYEQYFGPGTRLTVT.

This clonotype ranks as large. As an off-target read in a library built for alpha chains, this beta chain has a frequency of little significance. The CDR3 DNA sequence: TGTGCCAGCAGTCTCCGAAGCGGGAGCTATCTCACAGATACGCAGTATTTT. This translates into CASSLRSGSYLTDTQYF. The chain links TRBV6-1 to TRBJ2-3; 8 nucleotides line up with TRBD2. The J segment lost 2 bases and the V segment lost 5 bases, leaving 12 bases of the junction unmatched. This CDR3 has 17 amino acids. CDR1 and CDR2 (germline): MNHNS, SASEGT.

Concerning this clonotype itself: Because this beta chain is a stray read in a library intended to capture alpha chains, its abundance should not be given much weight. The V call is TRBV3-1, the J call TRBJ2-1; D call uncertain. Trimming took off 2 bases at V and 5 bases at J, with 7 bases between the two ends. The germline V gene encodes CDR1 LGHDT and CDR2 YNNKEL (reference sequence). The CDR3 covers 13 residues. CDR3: CASSQNRNNEQFF. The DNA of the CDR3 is TGTGCCAGCAGCCAAAATCGAAACAATGAGCAGTTCTTC.

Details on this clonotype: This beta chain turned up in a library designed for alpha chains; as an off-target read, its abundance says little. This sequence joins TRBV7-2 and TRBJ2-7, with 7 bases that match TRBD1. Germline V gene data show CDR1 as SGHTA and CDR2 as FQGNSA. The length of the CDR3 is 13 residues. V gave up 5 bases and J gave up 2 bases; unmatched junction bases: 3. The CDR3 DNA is TGTGCCAGCAGCCGGGACAGCGCCTACGAGCAGTACTTC. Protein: CASSRDSAYEQYF.

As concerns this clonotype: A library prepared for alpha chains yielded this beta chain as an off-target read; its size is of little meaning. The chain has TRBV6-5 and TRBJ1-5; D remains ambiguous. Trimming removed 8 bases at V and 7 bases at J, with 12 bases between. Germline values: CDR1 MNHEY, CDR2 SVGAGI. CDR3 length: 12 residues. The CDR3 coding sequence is TGTGCCAGCGGTGCCCTTCGGCAGCCCCAGCATTTT. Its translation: CASGALRQPQHF.

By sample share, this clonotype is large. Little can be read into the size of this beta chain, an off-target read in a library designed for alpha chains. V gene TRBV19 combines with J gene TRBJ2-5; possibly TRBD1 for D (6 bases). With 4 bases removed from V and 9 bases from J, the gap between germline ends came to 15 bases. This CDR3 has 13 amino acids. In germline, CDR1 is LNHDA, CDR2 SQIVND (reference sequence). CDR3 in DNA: TGTGCCAGTAGTAGCTGGGGGCAGGGGCCCCAGTACTTC. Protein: CASSSWGQGPQYF.

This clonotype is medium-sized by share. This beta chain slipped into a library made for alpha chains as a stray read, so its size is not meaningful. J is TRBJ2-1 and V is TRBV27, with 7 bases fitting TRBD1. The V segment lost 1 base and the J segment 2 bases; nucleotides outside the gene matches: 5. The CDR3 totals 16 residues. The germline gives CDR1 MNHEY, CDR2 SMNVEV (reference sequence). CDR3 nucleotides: TGTGCCAGCAGTTTATACCAGACAGGGCCCTACAATGAGCAGTTCTTC. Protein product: CASSLYQTGPYNEQFF.

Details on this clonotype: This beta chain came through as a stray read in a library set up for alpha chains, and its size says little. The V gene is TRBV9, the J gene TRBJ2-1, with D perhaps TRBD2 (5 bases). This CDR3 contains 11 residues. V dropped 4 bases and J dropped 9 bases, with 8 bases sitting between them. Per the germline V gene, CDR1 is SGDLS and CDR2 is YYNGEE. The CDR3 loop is CASSPGFEQFF. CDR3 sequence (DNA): TGTGCCAGCAGCCCGGGATTTGAGCAGTTCTTC.

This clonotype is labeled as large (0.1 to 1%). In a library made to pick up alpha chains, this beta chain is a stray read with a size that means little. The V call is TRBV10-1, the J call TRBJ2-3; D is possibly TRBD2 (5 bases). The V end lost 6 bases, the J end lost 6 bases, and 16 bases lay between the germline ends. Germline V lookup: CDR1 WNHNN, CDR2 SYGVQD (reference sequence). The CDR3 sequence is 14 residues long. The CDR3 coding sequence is TGCGCCAGCAGCCCCGGGGAGTTAATGGATACGCAGTATTTT. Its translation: CASSPGELMDTQYF.